The T cell receptor (beta chain) described here comes from a study of shared clonotypes between healthy human individuals. This CDR3 is built from 14 residues. Unmatched junction bases numbered 1, after V lost 6 bases and J lost 3 bases. Per the germline V gene, CDR1 is MNHEY and CDR2 is SMNVEV (reference sequence). CD8 cells regarded as naive lacked CD45RO, were positively chosen for CCR7, and omitted terminally differentiated effector memory CD45RA+ cells. Concerning this clone: Other DNA sequences in this specimen translate into the identical CDR3.

Each replicate PCR on the sorted subsets used about 0.2 ug DNA (around 31,000 T cell genomes). Some clones are missing from TCRdb's copy, which holds only in-frame ones; the method was immunoSEQ multiplex PCR. This table has around 2,000,000 clones, over 85% appearing once. This clonotype was obtained from a man younger than 30 in good health. Sequenced sample: naive CD8+ T cells sorted from blood. The chain employs TRBV27 and TRBJ2-1, with TRBD2 matching 11 bases. In DNA form, the CDR3 reads TGTGCCAGCAGGGGACTAGCGGACTACAATGAGCAGTTCTTC. Translation: CASRGLADYNEQFF.